These 20 T cell receptor beta chains were sequenced from one sample in a study of blood T cell repertoires in COVID-19. TCRdb keeps only in-frame clones here, not all; method: immunoSEQ multiplex PCR. The table lists tens of thousands of clones, around 74% of them singletons, with 28% in the top ten. The material sequenced was peripheral blood. Receptors were obtained from a woman aged 80 or over with acute or convalescent COVID-19.

The V and J genes are TRBV2 and TRBJ2-7, with TRBD1 matching 9 bases. Germline assignment: CDR1 SNHLY and CDR2 FYNNEI. The CDR3 loop spans 14 amino acids. V lost 3 bases and J lost 8; bases outside the gene matches: 8. CDR3 residues: CASSEDRGPGKQYF. The CDR3 DNA is TGTGCCAGCAGTGAGGACAGGGGCCCCGGGAAGCAGTACTTC.

The J gene is TRBJ2-7, the V gene TRBV19; possible D gene TRBD1, 6 bases. CDR1 and CDR2 from the germline V gene are LNHDA and SQIVND (reference sequence). This CDR3 has 14 residues. Trimming cost V 7 bases and J 7 bases, with 20 bases left between them. The CDR3 DNA follows: TGTGCCAGTATGGGGGACAAGGGATTAGGGGAGCAGTACTTC. Translated: CASMGDKGLGEQYF. Together with reference TRBV19 and TRBJ2-7, the CDR3 gives the full variable domain: DGGITQSPKYLFRKEGQNVTLSCEQNLNHDAMYWYRQDPGQGLRLIYYSQIVNDFQKGDIAEGYSVSREKKESFPLTVTSAQKNPTAFYLCASMGDKGLGEQYFGPGTRLTVT.

This chain uses TRBV7-2 with TRBJ2-7, with 9 nucleotides matching TRBD1. Germline V gives CDR1 SGHTA, CDR2 FQGNSA. The length of the CDR3 is 15 residues. The ends lost 2 bases at V and 6 bases at J; junction bases unmatched: 8. In DNA, the CDR3 is TGTGCCAGCAGCTTATTGGGACAGGGTTTGGTCGAGCAGTACTTC. As protein: CASSLLGQGLVEQYF.

V gene TRBV6-6 combines with J gene TRBJ2-3, with 7 bases lining up with TRBD2. The J segment lost 3 bases and the V segment lost 1 base, leaving 7 bases of the junction unmatched. CDR1 is MNHNY, CDR2 SVGAGI, per germline (reference sequence). This CDR3 spans 16 amino acids. CDR3 in amino acids: CASSYFGGGPTDTQYF. The CDR3 region has the DNA TGTGCCAGCAGTTACTTCGGGGGAGGGCCTACAGATACGCAGTATTTT.

This chain joins TRBV28 and TRBJ2-7; TRBD2 agrees at 7 bases. V lost 11 bases, J lost 0 bases, and 10 bases stayed unmatched. Germline V lookup: CDR1 MDHEN, CDR2 SYDVKM. The CDR3 consists of 14 residues. The CDR3 loop is CAGGVAARSYEQYF. DNA for the CDR3: TGTGCCGGGGGGGTAGCGGCGCGCTCCTACGAGCAGTACTTC.

This sequence joins TRBV10-1 and TRBJ1-1, with unresolved D. The V end lost 3 bases, the J end lost 0 bases, and 5 bases lay between the germline ends. Germline V lookup: CDR1 WNHNN, CDR2 SYGVQD (reference sequence). The CDR3 runs 13 residues. The CDR3 DNA reads TGCGCCAGCAGTGAAAACATGAACACTGAAGCTTTCTTT. This encodes CASSENMNTEAFF.

The chain combines TRBV10-2 with TRBJ1-3; a possible D gene is TRBD1 (6 bases). Trimming removed 6 bases from V and 4 bases from J, with 16 bases in between. Germline V gene sequence: CDR1 WSHSY, CDR2 SAAADI. CDR3 length: 15 amino acids. The DNA of the CDR3 is TGCGCCAGCAGCCTAGGACAGACGAAAGGAAACACCATATATTTT. It specifies CASSLGQTKGNTIYF.

The gene calls are TRBV5-5 and TRBJ1-3, with TRBD1 matching over 7 bases. Trimming removed 6 bases from V and 0 bases from J; junction bases left unmatched: 6. CDR1 SGHKS and CDR2 YYEKEE come from the germline V gene (reference sequence). The CDR3 has 15 amino acids. CDR3 in amino acids: CASNRQGSSGNTIYF. The CDR3 DNA is TGTGCCAGCAACCGACAGGGCTCCTCTGGAAACACCATATATTTT.

The chain recombines TRBV18 with TRBJ1-3; 8 bases map to TRBD1. Trimming took 3 bases from V and 0 from J; bases not matched to a gene: 4. CDR3 length: 16 residues. Germline V gives CDR1 KGHSH, CDR2 LQKENI. The CDR3 is CASSPWTGSSGNTIYF. The CDR3, as DNA: TGTGCCAGCTCACCCTGGACAGGGAGCTCTGGAAACACCATATATTTT.

J is TRBJ2-3 and V is TRBV11-3; 9 bases map to TRBD1. V lost 5 bases, J lost 2 bases, and 11 bases stayed unmatched. The V gene's germline CDR1 is SGHNT and CDR2 YENEEA. This CDR3 comprises 17 residues. The CDR3 nucleotides are TGTGCCAGCAGCCCCAGACAGGGGGTGACCTACACAGATACGCAGTATTTT. It translates to CASSPRQGVTYTDTQYF.

In this sample, this clone turned up a few times. The chain employs TRBV7-6 and TRBJ2-7; 11 bases line up with TRBD1. The J segment lost 3 bases and the V segment lost 5 bases, leaving 6 bases of the junction unmatched. The CDR3 loop spans 15 amino acids. The germline V gene encodes CDR1 SGHVS and CDR2 FNYEAQ. This CDR3 reads CASSGGTGGFYEQYF. CDR3 nucleotide sequence: TGTGCCAGCAGCGGCGGGACAGGGGGTTTCTACGAGCAGTACTTC.

V gene TRBV5-6 combines with J gene TRBJ1-5; the D is unclear. With 0 bases removed from V and 4 bases from J, the gap between germline ends came to 11 bases. CDR3 length: 15 residues. Germline V gene lookup returns CDR1 SGHDT and CDR2 YYEEEE. CDR3 protein: CASSLDGLANQPQHF. The DNA for the CDR3 is TGTGCCAGCAGCTTGGACGGACTAGCAAATCAGCCCCAGCATTTT.

The rearrangement uses TRBV7-2 and TRBJ2-7, with 15 nucleotides matching TRBD2. Germline CDR1 reads SGHTA; CDR2 reads FQGNSA. The CDR3 extends over 18 amino acids. Trimming cost V 0 bases and J 0 bases; bases outside gene matches: 3. CDR3 DNA: TGTGCCAGCAGCTTAGCGGGACTAGCGGGAGGAACCTCCTACGAGCAGTACTTC. This translates into CASSLAGLAGGTSYEQYF.

This rearrangement joins TRBV2 to TRBJ1-6; TRBD1 agrees at 8 bases. CDR3 size: 16 residues. Germline V CDR1 and CDR2: SNHLY, FYNNEI. Trimming removed 3 bases from V and 9 bases from J; junction bases left unmatched: 10. CDR3 in amino acids: CASSEEWDRRTSPLHF. The CDR3 DNA sequence: TGTGCCAGCAGTGAGGAGTGGGACAGGCGGACTTCACCCCTCCACTTT.

The chain recombines TRBV7-2 with TRBJ2-1, with TRBD2 matching 13 bases. With 5 bases clipped from V and 15 bases from J, the junction kept 7 bases outside the gene matches. Germline lookup yields CDR1 SGHTA and CDR2 FQGNSA. The CDR3 contains 13 residues. DNA of the CDR3: TGTGCCAGCAGCCCCCGGACTAGCGGGGGACCGTTCTTC. Its translation is CASSPRTSGGPFF.

This rearrangement joins TRBV5-8 to TRBJ2-1; tentatively, D is TRBD1 (6 bases). This CDR3 contains 15 residues. The V end was cut by 1 base, the J end by 7 bases, with 15 bases between. Germline V gene data show CDR1 as SGHTS and CDR2 as YDEGEE. CDR3: CASSLRQGNSNEQFF. The CDR3 DNA reads as TGTGCCAGCAGCTTGCGGCAGGGGAATTCGAATGAGCAGTTCTTC.

The chain joins TRBV7-8 to TRBJ2-5; maybe TRBD1 (7 bases). CDR3 length equals 13 residues. Germline V lookup: CDR1 SGHVS, CDR2 FQNEAQ. V was shortened by 8 bases and J by 1 base, with 11 bases between the two germline ends. The CDR3 loop reads CASGRGVQETQYF. In DNA, the CDR3 is TGTGCCAGCGGCAGGGGGGTCCAAGAGACCCAGTACTTC.

The rearrangement links TRBV19 to TRBJ2-1; 9 bases are a match to TRBD1. The CDR3 has 17 residues. With V trimmed by 3 bases and J by 5 bases, 11 bases remained unmatched. CDR1 is LNHDA and CDR2 is SQIVND in the germline V gene (reference sequence). CDR3 nucleotide sequence: TGTGCCAGTAGTATTGGGGGACAGGGCCCATGGAACAATGAGCAGTTCTTC. Its translation is CASSIGGQGPWNNEQFF.

The chain employs TRBV5-1 and TRBJ2-5, with a weak D call TRBD2 (6 bases). Trimming took off 2 bases at V and 5 bases at J, with 16 bases between the two ends. CDR1 and CDR2 (germline): SGHRS, YFSETQ. The CDR3 spans 15 residues. The DNA for the CDR3 is TGCGCCAGCAGCTTACAACTAGGGGCGGGGGAGACCCAGTACTTC. Protein sequence: CASSLQLGAGETQYF.

This clone was found many times. The genes are TRBV6-5 and TRBJ1-2; 7 nucleotides align to TRBD1. In germline, CDR1 is MNHEY, CDR2 SVGAGI. This CDR3 spans 14 amino acids. V trimming: 6 bases; J trimming: 4 bases; junction bases outside the gene matches: 8. In DNA, the CDR3 is TGTGCCAGCAGGACAGGGTATGAGACCTATGGCTACACCTTC. Encoded protein: CASRTGYETYGYTF.